This section outlines one TCR beta chain sequence together with its context. Its recognized antigen is unknown. No much larger clone is present one base from it, and per-base qualities are unavailable. These data are taken from a study of cytomegalovirus exposure and HLA in healthy donors (dated by TCRdb to 2016 to 2017). Some background on the complete study: In an earlier analysis of about 560 of the donors, about 260 Gb of sequence data and 90 million to 120 million unique TCR beta sequences from roughly 180 million T cells were reported. Every repertoire in the discovery cohort had been generated on one and the same sequencing platform. Both class I and class II loci were covered by HLA typing, at four-digit resolution. The genetic ancestry cluster associated with self-reported Caucasian donors included roughly 84% of the roughly 410 genotyped donors. In an earlier analysis of several hundred of the donors, high-throughput TCR beta sequencing was used to judge whether each TCR beta V gene segment behaved as functional or pseudogenic. Genome-wide SNP genotypes for about 60% of the 666 donors were used in a later genetic analysis, which treated that subset as a discovery cohort. Among 398 genotyped donors of the cohort, an average of about 240,000 unique TCR beta nucleotide sequences were sequenced per donor, about a sixth of them non-productive. High-throughput TCR immunosequencing, statistical association of individual TCRs with disease status, and machine learning were combined to predict cytomegalovirus infection status. An early release that covered about 600 HLA-typed donors contained around 300 gigabases of sequencing data and about 84 million unique TCR sequences. A later analysis re-examined previously published TCR beta repertoires from over 500 donors and added high-resolution HLA genotyping to investigate patterns of TCR occurrence. The study profiled the T cell repertoires of some 610 subjects by immunosequencing and related them to cytomegalovirus serostatus. The aim of the study was to test whether cataloging public T cell receptors could identify signatures of past pathogen exposure. Typing coverage differed by locus: A, B, C, DRB1 and DQB1 were typed in roughly 620-630 donors, DQA1 in 500 to 550, DPA1 in 600 to 610, and DPB1 in 472. In the later analysis, no new phenotypic data were used to find candidate immune exposures; instead, reliance was placed on TCR beta sequences and their occurrence across donors. Besides the first cohort of 500 to 700 subjects, a separate validation cohort made up of around 120 different subjects was used. Four or five DR-DQ haplotypes were handled as single units for association and clustering because linkage in the cohort was strong. Donor age, sex, ethnicity and CMV serostatus were compiled together with the repertoire data. The investigation overall reported the following: The authors suggested that the approach could potentially be generalized to other disease states and immunological phenotypes. Several of the top co-occurrence clusters appeared to be linked to parvovirus B19, influenza, CMV and Epstein-Barr virus, according to a later analysis. The earlier analysis of 587 of the donors excluded approximately 15 rarely observed V segments, including chromosome 9 orphons, because counts were too low. In a later analysis, HLA-associated TCR beta chains were found to be more clonally expanded and to have lower generation probabilities than equally common non-associated chains. Because HLA typing was unavailable for some donors at each locus, only the typed subset was used in association tests. According to a later analysis, TCR association rates differed among HLA loci, with DRB1 alleles showing the most associated TCRs and HLA-C alleles showing the fewest. A group of highly shared sequence variants was considered likely to be a technical artifact of the sequencing pipeline. A later analysis associated around 16,000 TCR beta sequences with specific HLA alleles at a false discovery rate of 0.05. When HLA alleles, especially DR and DQ, strongly co-occurred, attributing TCR associations to individual alleles was difficult. Most CMV-associated TCR beta chains appeared to be HLA-restricted in a later analysis, and the HLA associations seemed to be driven largely by CMV exposure. The study listed 150 to 200 TCR beta chains as associated with cytomegalovirus. Roughly uniform sequencing depth across donors was assumed in presence/absence analyses, although this assumption may not hold. A further reported finding was that TCR beta sequences accurately predicted the HLA-A and HLA-B alleles for most subjects in the first cohort. Correlated functional status among segregating V segments might reflect linkage disequilibrium, but an unknown experimental factor could not be ruled out. This cohort had only TCR beta chains sequenced, and the lack of alpha or paired-chain data limited which features could be detected. Cytomegalovirus status was reported to be diagnosed by the classifier with high specificity and sensitivity in both the original and validation cohorts. CMV serostatus was the only immune exposure information available for the cohort. Some IMGT-functional V segments, including TRBV6-2 and TRBV6-3, could not be told apart with the 87-base-pair reads, so those segments were excluded. Most TCR sequences were observed very rarely across donors, whereas some public TCRs were present in many individuals. Compared with the roughly 720-donor mean, donors in an Asian-associated ancestry cluster had fewer N-insertions in productive TCRs, according to a later genetic analysis. In a later genetic analysis, a missense DCLRE1C variant was associated with V-gene and J-gene trimming of TCR beta chains, and the association was replicated in an independent cohort. Three of the identified cytomegalovirus-associated TCR beta chains were confirmed in vitro to be specific for cytomegalovirus antigens. An earlier analysis of approximately 600 of the donors showed that most TCR beta V segments appeared in productive rearrangements either about 90% or about 30% of the time, which broadly matched IMGT annotations.

From cysteine to phenylalanine, the CDR3 is 14 amino acids long. Solely the CDR3 DNA is kept, with 42 bases framed from the first base. The germline V gene sets CDR1 to SGHDT and CDR2 to YYEEEE. Libraries were prepared through the immunoSEQ multiplex PCR assay. For the multiplex PCR, a mixture combining 60 forward primers for TCR Vbeta segments and 13 reverse primers for TCR Jbeta segments was used. The CDR3 region of rearranged TCR beta genes was amplified from genomic DNA with a multiplex PCR assay. Amplified TCR beta libraries were sequenced as 87-base-pair reads on the Illumina HiSeq System. The source study handled its data this way. Across the 640 or so repertoires, a later analysis counted roughly 77 million unique TCR beta chains, 8.5 million to 12 million of which were shared by at least two donors. To remove PCR and sequencing errors, raw reads were error-corrected and collapsed into unique sequences using a nearest-neighbor algorithm that merged closely related sequences. CDR3 sequences were aligned to IMGT reference sequences to assign V, D and J gene segments. For a sequence to be retained, at least a six-nucleotide match to both a V gene segment and a J gene segment was required. Rearrangements were classified as productive when the CDR3 lacked stop codons and remained in frame with V and J, and all other rearrangements were classified as non-productive. CDR3 was defined by IMGT convention, running from the second conserved V-encoded cysteine to the conserved J-encoded phenylalanine. The earlier analysis of 500 to 600 of the donors excluded sequences that lacked an unambiguous match to a single V gene segment. An earlier analysis of some 610 of the donors called V segments functional above 56.7% productive rearrangements and segregating when the between-donor standard deviation exceeded 5%. A statistical classification framework was developed to diagnose cytomegalovirus status using the catalog of TCR beta chain sequences. A later analysis assigned V and J genes by comparing TCR nucleotide sequences with IMGT/GENE-DB human TR gene sequences. The TCRdist pipeline was used in a later analysis to assign CDR3 sequences and most-parsimonious VDJ recombination scenarios. In a later analysis, each TCR beta chain was defined by its CDR3 amino acid sequence together with its V-gene family, and reads without a unique V-gene family were excluded. As a way to deal with suspected cross-contamination and a sequencing artifact, a later analysis dropped approximately 590 nucleotide sequences that were highly shared and had low generation probability. In a later analysis, a clonal expansion index was calculated for each public chain from normalized within-repertoire ranks of inferred template counts. In a later analysis, generation probabilities were computed using a VDJ recombination model fitted to out-of-frame rearrangements, and the results were checked against IGoR. In a later analysis, hypergeometric tests were used to score TCR-TCR, TCR-HLA and TCR-CMV co-occurrence, with a repertoire-size bias correction applied to TCR pairs. In a later analysis, false discovery rates were estimated by permuting HLA or CMV assignments 20 times. In a later analysis, co-occurring TCRs were grouped using DBSCAN, and TCRdist sequence similarity was added for clustering within HLA-allele-positive subsets. For co-occurrence clustering, repertoires with fewer than 30,000 or more than 120,000 public chains were excluded, along with roughly 5 repertoires with anomalous nucleotide sharing. TCRdb provides this immuneACCESS table in a form limited to in-frame rearrangements. Some clones are lacking; in checked studies, under half of them reflect an unresolved V gene, and why the rest are absent is not known. That table supplies the V and J calls and clone size; D and trimming were determined from the DNA. Counted in this sample were under 200,000 clones; approximately 80% of them appeared once. The ten largest account for roughly 4.7% of the sample.

The cohort consisted of 650 to 700 healthy bone marrow donors. At the time of sampling, every cohort member was nominally healthy, though immune exposures that went unrecorded were likely present. The donor was CMV seropositive and belonged to the group of 250 to 300 seropositive cohort members. A peripheral blood sample was provided by each donor, and peripheral blood mononuclear cells were used for TCR beta sequencing. Genomic DNA was extracted from the blood cell samples with the Qiagen DNeasy Blood Extraction Kit. This clonotype was obtained from a woman aged 45-60 years in good health and CMV-seropositive. The sequence links TRBV5-6 to TRBJ2-5; 7 of the junction bases match TRBD1. The end of the DNA is better explained by TRBJ2-7, so the J call may be wrong. Sequenced: PBMCs. The CDR3 has the sequence CASSSKDRYYEQYF. In nucleotides, the sequence is TGTGCCAGCAGCTCTAAGGACAGGTACTACGAGCAGTACTTC.